This T cell receptor (beta chain) derives from a study of cytomegalovirus exposure and HLA in healthy donors. Study-wide results and caveats: According to a subsequent analysis, TCR clusters from the first cohort were inclined to appear together in the 90 to 150 validation repertoires.

TCRdb's copy holds only in-frame clones and misses some; the assay was immunoSEQ multiplex PCR. The repertoire holds tens of thousands of clones, with 90% to 96% as singletons. The junction had 5 bases not matched to a gene; V was cut back by 2 bases and J by 5 bases. The CDR3 is 15 amino acids. Germline loops: CDR1 MNHEY, CDR2 SMNVEV (reference sequence). On this clone: The target antigen is unknown.

What was sequenced was PBMCs. This clonotype was obtained from a man between 18 and 35 years old in good health and CMV-seronegative. The chain combines TRBV27 with TRBJ2-1; 8 positions agree with TRBD1. In DNA form, the CDR3 reads TGTGCCAGCAGTTTAACGGGACAGGAAGACAATGAGCAGTTCTTC. It yields the protein CASSLTGQEDNEQFF.